This T cell receptor (beta chain) was identified in a study of regulatory T cells in long-lasting Graves disease. This CDR3 spans 15 amino acids. Germline V CDR1 and CDR2: MNHEY, SVGEGT. Between the trimmed V and J ends, which lost 8 bases and 4 bases, there was a span of 18 bases. This clonotype was counted between two and nine times. Libraries of TCR beta came from iRepertoire HTBI primers plus Arm-PCR of CDR3 regions. MiXCR was run by TCRdb on the multiplex PCR reads, yielding one entry per CDR3 protein. This sample has about 420,000 distinct CDR3 sequences, with about a sixth found just once. The time point was: newly diagnosed GD, antithyroid drugs for less than 3 months. TCR sequences were obtained from RNA taken from PBMCs. Another study also made use of these data, one on T cells in Graves' hyperthyroidism and ophthalmopathy.

This sequence joins TRBV6-2 or TRBV6-3 and TRBJ2-1; D is perhaps TRBD2 (6 bases). The specimen was peripheral blood mononuclear cells (PBMCs), collected at new diagnosis, from a patient treated with antithyroid drugs. This TCR was recovered from a woman aged 18-35 years with Graves disease. For the CDR3, the DNA is TGTGCCAGCCGCCCCTCCGGGAGTATTTACAATGAGCAGTTCTTC. It translates to CASRPSGSIYNEQFF.